A single sample gave rise to the 11 T cell receptor beta chains below, sequenced in a study of blood T cell repertoires in COVID-19. Some clones are missing from TCRdb's copy, which holds only in-frame ones; the method was immunoSEQ multiplex PCR. The sample holds approximately 210,000 clones; around 81% are singletons and the top ten take 8.5% to 10%. Sequenced material: PBMCs or T cells enriched from blood (not recorded which). Source of these receptors: a woman between 45 and 60 years old with acute COVID-19.

V gene TRBV21-1 combines with J gene TRBJ2-1; whether TRBD2, the table's D call, matches the DNA was not checked. TRBV21-1 is marked as a pseudogene. The CDR3 has 19 amino acids. In nucleotides, the CDR3 is TGTGCCAGCAGGATTTTACTAGCGGGAATAGTGCTTGCGTACAATGAGCAGTTCTTC. It specifies CASRILLAGIVLAYNEQFF.

The chain employs TRBV19 and TRBJ1-1; D is perhaps TRBD1 (5 bases). The CDR3 consists of 16 residues. Between the trimmed V and J ends, which lost 2 bases and 4 bases, there was a span of 17 bases. The germline CDR1 and CDR2 sequences are LNHDA and SQIVND (reference sequence). In nucleotides, the CDR3 is TGTGCCAGTAGTATACCCTCAGGGCTCGCGAGCACTGAAGCTTTCTTT. Translation gives CASSIPSGLASTEAFF. Full variable domain (rest looked up from reference TRBV19 and TRBJ1-1): DGGITQSPKYLFRKEGQNVTLSCEQNLNHDAMYWYRQDPGQGLRLIYYSQIVNDFQKGDIAEGYSVSREKKESFPLTVTSAQKNPTAFYLCASSIPSGLASTEAFFGQGTRLTVV.

V is TRBV7-8 and J is TRBJ2-7; 9 nucleotides align to TRBD1. From germline, CDR1 is SGHVS and CDR2 FQNEAQ. The CDR3 has 16 amino acids. V was pared by 3 bases and J by 5 bases, with 11 bases of the junction left unmatched. CDR3 amino acids: CASSLTAGTGNNEQYF. CDR3 nucleotide sequence: TGTGCCAGCAGCTTGACTGCCGGGACAGGGAATAACGAGCAGTACTTC.

The chain has TRBV28 and TRBJ2-2; D unresolved. CDR3 size: 13 residues. The V gene's germline CDR1 is MDHEN and CDR2 SYDVKM. Here the CDR3 DNA reads TGTGTTTCCAGTTTTCCGAACACCGGGGAGCTGTTTTTT. Protein sequence: CVSSFPNTGELFF. The complete variable domain, with remaining parts taken from reference TRBV28 and TRBJ2-2, reads DVKVTQSSRYLVKRTGEKVFLECVQDMDHENMFWYRQDPGLGLRLIYFSYDVKMKEKGDIPEGYSVSREKKERFSLILESASTNQTSMYLCVSSFPNTGELFFGEGSRLTVL.

This sequence joins TRBV7-8 and TRBJ2-5; 7 positions agree with TRBD2. The trim removed 10 bases at V and 4 bases at J, leaving 9 bases unmatched. The CDR3 runs to 13 residues. In germline, CDR1 is SGHVS, CDR2 FQNEAQ. The CDR3 DNA sequence: TGTGCCACCGGGACCGGGAGGACAGAGACCCAGTACTTC. Amino acids: CATGTGRTETQYF.

The sample holds one count of this clone. V gene TRBV5-1 combines with J gene TRBJ2-2; maybe TRBD2 (5 bases). V was pared by 4 bases and J by 4 bases, with 11 bases between. This CDR3 has 14 residues. Germline V gene lookup returns CDR1 SGHRS and CDR2 YFSETQ. CDR3 bases: TGCGCCAGCAGCACGCCGGCGGGCACCGGGGAGCTGTTTTTT. Translation: CASSTPAGTGELFF.

The chain joins TRBV7-2 to TRBJ1-2; D is ambiguous. The CDR3 consists of 13 residues. V lost 3 bases and J 4 bases, leaving 9 bases between the germline ends. Per germline, CDR1 SGHTA and CDR2 FQGNSA. CDR3 DNA sequence: TGTGCCAGCAGCTTTCACAGTAGCTATGGCTACACCTTC. This encodes CASSFHSSYGYTF.

This sequence joins TRBV28 and TRBJ2-7; TRBD1 matches 11 bases. Germline CDR1 and CDR2: MDHEN and SYDVKM. Trimming at V came to 5 bases and at J to 7 bases, leaving 10 bases not matched to a gene. The CDR3 extends over 15 amino acids. The CDR3 DNA reads as TGTGCCAGCAGTGTCGGACAGGGGGCCTCCCCTGAGCAGTACTTC. Amino acids: CASSVGQGASPEQYF.

CDR3 sequence reads: CASSLQDNEQFF. DNA of the CDR3: TGTGCCAGCAGCTTACAGGATAATGAGCAGTTCTTC. This chain links TRBV7-8 with TRBJ2-1, with unresolved D. V shed 2 bases and J shed 7 bases, with 6 bases lying between them. The CDR3 consists of 12 residues. The germline V gene has CDR1 SGHVS and CDR2 FQNEAQ.

In nucleotides, the CDR3 is TGTGCCACCAGTGATAAATCACCGGGACAGGGACGAGAAAAACTGTTTTTT. Amino acids: CATSDKSPGQGREKLFF. The V gene is TRBV24-1, the J gene TRBJ1-4; 9 nucleotides match TRBD1. V trimming: 3 bases; J trimming: 8 bases; junction bases outside the gene matches: 12. From germline, CDR1 is KGHDR and CDR2 SFDVKD. The CDR3 covers 17 residues.

This sequence joins TRBV28 and TRBJ1-4; TRBD1 matches at 9 bases. Germline values: CDR1 MDHEN, CDR2 SYDVKM. The V and J ends lost 7 bases and 5 bases, in that order; junction bases with no gene match: 8. The length of the CDR3 is 15 residues. The chain's CDR3 is CASKPTGTGNEKLFF. CDR3 DNA: TGTGCCAGCAAGCCGACCGGGACAGGGAATGAAAAACTGTTTTTT.